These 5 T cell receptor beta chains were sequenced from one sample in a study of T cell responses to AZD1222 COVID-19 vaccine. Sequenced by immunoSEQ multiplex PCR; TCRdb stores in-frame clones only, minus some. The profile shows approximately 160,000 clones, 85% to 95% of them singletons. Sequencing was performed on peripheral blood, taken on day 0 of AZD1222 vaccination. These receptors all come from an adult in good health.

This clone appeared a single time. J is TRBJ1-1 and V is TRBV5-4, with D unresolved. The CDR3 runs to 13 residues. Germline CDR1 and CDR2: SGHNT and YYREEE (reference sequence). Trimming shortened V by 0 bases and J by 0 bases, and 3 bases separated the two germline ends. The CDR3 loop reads CASSLGLNTEAFF. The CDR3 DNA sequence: TGTGCCAGCAGCTTGGGTCTGAACACTGAAGCTTTCTTT.

This CDR3 is CASSSTGGLSTGELFF. The DNA for the CDR3 is TGCGCCAGCAGCTCGACAGGGGGGTTGAGCACCGGGGAGCTGTTTTTT. The chain uses TRBV5-1 and TRBJ2-2; 9 bases align to TRBD1. Germline lookup yields CDR1 SGHRS and CDR2 YFSETQ. V trimming: 3 bases; J trimming: 4 bases; junction bases outside the gene matches: 7. This CDR3 contains 16 residues.

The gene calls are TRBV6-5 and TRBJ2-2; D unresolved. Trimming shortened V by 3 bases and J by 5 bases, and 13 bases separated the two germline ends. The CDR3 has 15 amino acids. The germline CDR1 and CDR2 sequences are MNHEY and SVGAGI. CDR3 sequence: CASSYSGWRTGELFF. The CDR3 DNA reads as TGTGCCAGCAGTTATAGTGGATGGAGAACCGGGGAGCTGTTTTTT.

CDR3 DNA sequence: TGCGCCAGCAGCCAAGCCCAAGGGGGAGGGGGCTACACCTTC. Protein: CASSQAQGGGGYTF. V gene TRBV4-1 combines with J gene TRBJ1-2, with a possible D match to TRBD1 (6 bases). The germline V gene encodes CDR1 MGHRA and CDR2 YSYEKL. The CDR3 totals 14 residues. The V gene lost 1 base and the J gene lost 8 bases, with 14 bases spanning the gap.

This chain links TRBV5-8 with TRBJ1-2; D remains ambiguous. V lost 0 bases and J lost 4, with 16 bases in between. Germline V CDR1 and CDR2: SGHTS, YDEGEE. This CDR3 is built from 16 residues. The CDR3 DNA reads TGTGCCAGCAGCTTGGCCGAAGGCGGCGCCTCCTATGGCTACACCTTC. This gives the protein CASSLAEGGASYGYTF.